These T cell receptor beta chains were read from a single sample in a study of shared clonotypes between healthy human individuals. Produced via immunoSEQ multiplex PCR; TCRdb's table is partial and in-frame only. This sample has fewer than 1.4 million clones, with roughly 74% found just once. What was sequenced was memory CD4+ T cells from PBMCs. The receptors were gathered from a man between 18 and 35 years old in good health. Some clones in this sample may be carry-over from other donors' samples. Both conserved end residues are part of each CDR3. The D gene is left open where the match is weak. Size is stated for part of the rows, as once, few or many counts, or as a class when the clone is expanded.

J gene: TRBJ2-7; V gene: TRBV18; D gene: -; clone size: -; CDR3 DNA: TGTGCCAGCTCACCAATCGGAGCACGAGACGAGCAGTACTTC; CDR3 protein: CASSPIGARDEQYF
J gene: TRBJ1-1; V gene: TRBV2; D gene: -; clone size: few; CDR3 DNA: TGTGCCAGCCTGCGGGGAGGGGACTCGACTGAAGCTTTCTTT; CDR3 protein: CASLRGGDSTEAFF
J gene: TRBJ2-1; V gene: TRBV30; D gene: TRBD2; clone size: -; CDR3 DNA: TGTGCCTCAGGACTAGCGGGAAGGAATTTATACAACGATGAGCAGTTCTTC; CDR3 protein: CASGLAGRNLYNDEQFF
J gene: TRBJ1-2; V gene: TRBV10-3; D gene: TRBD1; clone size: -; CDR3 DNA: TGTGCCATCAACGGCGGGACAGGAGATGGCTACACCTTC; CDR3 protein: CAINGGTGDGYTF
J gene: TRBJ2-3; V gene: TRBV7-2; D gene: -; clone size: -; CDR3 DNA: TGTGCCAGCAGCTTAGGAACGGGCACAGATACGCAGTATTTT; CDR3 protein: CASSLGTGTDTQYF
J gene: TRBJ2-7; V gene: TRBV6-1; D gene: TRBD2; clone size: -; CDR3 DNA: TGTGCCGACAACACGGGACTAGCAGAGACCTACGAGCAGTACTTC; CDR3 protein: CADNTGLAETYEQYF
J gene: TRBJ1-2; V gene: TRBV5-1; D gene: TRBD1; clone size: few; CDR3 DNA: TGCGCCAGCAGCCCCGGGACAGGGGTGGACTATGGCTACACCTTC; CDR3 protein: CASSPGTGVDYGYTF
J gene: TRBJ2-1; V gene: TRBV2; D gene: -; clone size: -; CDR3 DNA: TGTGCCAGCAGGACGGGGAATGAGCAGTTCTTC; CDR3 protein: CASRTGNEQFF
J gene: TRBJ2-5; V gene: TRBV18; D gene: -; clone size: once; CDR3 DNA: TGTGCCAGCTCGCCTATGATCGAGGCCCAAGAGACCCAGTACTTC; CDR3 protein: CASSPMIEAQETQYF
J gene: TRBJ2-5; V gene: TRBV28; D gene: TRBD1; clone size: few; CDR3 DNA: TGTGCCAGCAGAGGGGACAGGGGTCTTCGGGAGACCCAGTACTTC; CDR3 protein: CASRGDRGLRETQYF
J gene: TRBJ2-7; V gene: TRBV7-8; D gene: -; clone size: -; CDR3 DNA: TGTGCCAGCAGCCCCCGTGTTACCTACGAGCAGTACTTC; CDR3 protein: CASSPRVTYEQYF
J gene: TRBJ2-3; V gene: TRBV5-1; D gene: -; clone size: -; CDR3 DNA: TGCGCCAGCAGCGATACTAGATTCACAGATACGCAGTATTTT; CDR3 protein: CASSDTRFTDTQYF
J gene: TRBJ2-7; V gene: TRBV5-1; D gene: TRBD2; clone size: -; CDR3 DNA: TGCGCCAGCAGCTTGGCCCGGACTAGCGGGATCCCCTACGAGCAGTACTTC; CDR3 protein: CASSLARTSGIPYEQYF